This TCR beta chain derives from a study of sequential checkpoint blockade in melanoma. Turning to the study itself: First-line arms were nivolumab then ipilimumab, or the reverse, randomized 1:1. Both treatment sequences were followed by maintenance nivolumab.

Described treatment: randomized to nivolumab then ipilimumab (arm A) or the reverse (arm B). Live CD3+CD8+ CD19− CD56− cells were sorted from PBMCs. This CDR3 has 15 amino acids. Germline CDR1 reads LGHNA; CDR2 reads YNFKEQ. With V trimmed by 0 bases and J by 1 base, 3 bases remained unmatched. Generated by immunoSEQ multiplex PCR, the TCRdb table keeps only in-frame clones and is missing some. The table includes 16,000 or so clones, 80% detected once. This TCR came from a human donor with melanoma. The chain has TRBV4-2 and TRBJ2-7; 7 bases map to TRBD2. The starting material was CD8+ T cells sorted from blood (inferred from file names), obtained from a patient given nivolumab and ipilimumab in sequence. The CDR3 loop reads CASSQEGGGSYEQYF. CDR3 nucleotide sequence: TGTGCCAGCAGCCAAGAAGGCGGGGGTTCCTACGAGCAGTACTTC.